The present entry profiles one T cell receptor (beta chain) with its context. This entry belongs to a study of blood T cell repertoires in COVID-19. Study context: Samples representing acute and convalescent COVID-19 were sourced from the United States, Italy and Spain.

Authors' methods: Reference gene primer amplification in the assay estimated nucleated cell counts. Assay used: immunoSEQ multiplex PCR; TCRdb lists only in-frame clones, some missing. V and J calls and clone size are those listed in that table; D and trimming were worked out from the DNA. The table records over 200,000 clones, less than 90% of them present only once. Germline V gives CDR1 MDHEN, CDR2 SYDVKM. CDR3 size: 17 residues. V was pared by 8 bases and J by 0 bases, with 11 bases of the junction left unmatched. Sequencing used peripheral blood. This sequence originates from a man between 40 and 49 years old with active or convalescent COVID-19. J is TRBJ1-3 and V is TRBV28, with 9 bases identical to TRBD1. The CDR3 protein is CASHPSGTGPSGNTIYF. The CDR3 nucleotides are TGTGCCAGCCATCCGTCGGGGACAGGGCCCTCTGGAAACACCATATATTTT.